Below, one TCR beta chain is given with its context. This CDR3 has 15 amino acids. Germline V CDR1 and CDR2: MGHDK, SYGVNS. Trimming at V came to 1 base and at J to 6 bases, leaving 9 bases not matched to a gene. Some clones are missing from TCRdb's copy, which holds only in-frame ones; the method was immunoSEQ multiplex PCR. The sample includes fewer than 350,000 clones, around nine tenths of them seen just once. The data derive from a study of blood T cell repertoires in COVID-19. V gene TRBV25-1 combines with J gene TRBJ2-7; 7 nucleotides align to TRBD1. Sequenced: PBMCs or T cells enriched from blood (not recorded which). The clonotype originates from a woman between 35 and 50 years old who had recovered from COVID-19. This CDR3 reads CASSEFTGASSEQYF. DNA for the CDR3: TGTGCCAGCAGTGAATTCACAGGGGCCTCTAGCGAGCAGTACTTC.